The 11 T cell receptor beta chains presented below share a single source sample, sequenced in a study of blood T cell repertoires in COVID-19. Clones were sequenced by immunoSEQ multiplex PCR, and TCRdb holds only the in-frame ones, with some missing. Of about 91,000 clones in the sample, approximately 90% were seen once. The source material was peripheral blood. The source of these receptors is a woman older than 75 with active COVID-19.

Only a few counts were recorded for this clone. This chain links TRBV28 with TRBJ2-7, with TRBD1 matching over 7 bases. Unmatched junction bases numbered 9, after V lost 7 bases and J lost 3 bases. Germline V gene sequence: CDR1 MDHEN, CDR2 SYDVKM. The length of the CDR3 is 14 residues. The CDR3 protein is CASKHGTVGYEQYF. The CDR3, as DNA: TGTGCCAGCAAACACGGGACAGTAGGCTACGAGCAGTACTTC.

The chain combines TRBV9 with TRBJ1-1; possible D gene TRBD1, 5 bases. The CDR3 has 14 amino acids. CDR1 is SGDLS, CDR2 YYNGEE, per germline. V was pared by 3 bases and J by 5 bases, with 14 bases between. CDR3 DNA sequence: TGTGCCAGCAGCGCCCAACGGGGGGGGACTGAAGCTTTCTTT. It encodes CASSAQRGGTEAFF. Supplemented by reference TRBV9 and TRBJ1-1, the full variable domain reads DSGVTQTPKHLITATGQRVTLRCSPRSGDLSVYWYQQSLDQGLQFLIQYYNGEERAKGNILERFSAQQFPDLHSELNLSSLELGDSALYFCASSAQRGGTEAFFGQGTRLTVV.

The chain joins TRBV11-2 to TRBJ1-2, with 10 positions matching TRBD1. Trimming at V came to 8 bases and at J to 3 bases, leaving 9 bases not matched to a gene. There are 15 residues in the CDR3. CDR1 and CDR2 (germline): SGHAT, FQNNGV. CDR3 DNA: TGTGCCAGCCGGGACAGGGGCCCTTTAGACTATGGCTACACCTTC. Its translation: CASRDRGPLDYGYTF.

The V gene is TRBV5-1, the J gene TRBJ1-2; TRBD1 might be the D (6 bases). This CDR3 contains 16 residues. Per the germline V gene, CDR1 is SGHRS and CDR2 is YFSETQ. The V and J ends lost 4 bases and 2 bases respectively, with 18 bases between them. The CDR3 nucleotides read TGCGCCAGCAGCCCAAGACAGGCGGGAGGGAACTATGGCTACACCTTC. Translated, it gives CASSPRQAGGNYGYTF. The variable domain in full, completed from reference TRBV5-1 and TRBJ1-2, reads KAGVTQTPRYLIKTRGQQVTLSCSPISGHRSVSWYQQTPGQGLQFLFEYFSETQRNKGNFPGRFSGRQFSNSRSEMNVSTLELGDSALYLCASSPRQAGGNYGYTFGSGTRLTVV.

The CDR3 region is CASSIGLAGVAGTGELFF. The CDR3 DNA follows: TGTGCCAGTAGTATCGGACTAGCGGGAGTAGCGGGGACCGGGGAGCTGTTTTTT. V is TRBV19 and J is TRBJ2-2; 13 bases match TRBD2. The CDR3 has 18 residues. The germline gives CDR1 LNHDA, CDR2 SQIVND (reference sequence). The ends lost 3 bases at V and 5 bases at J; junction bases unmatched: 9.

The V and J genes are TRBV7-6 and TRBJ2-7, with 9 positions matching TRBD1. The CDR3 spans 17 residues. CDR1 is SGHVS, CDR2 FNYEAQ, per germline. Trimming cost V 2 bases and J 3 bases; bases outside gene matches: 11. The CDR3 here is CASSLRPGQGSYYEQYF. The CDR3 DNA follows: TGTGCCAGCAGCTTAAGACCGGGACAGGGAAGTTACTACGAGCAGTACTTC.

The CDR3 spells CASQGVRWGEETQYF. CDR3 sequence (DNA): TGCGCCAGTCAAGGTGTAAGGTGGGGGGAAGAGACCCAGTACTTC. The genes are TRBV10-1 and TRBJ2-5; a weak D match, TRBD2 (6 bases). The germline V gene has CDR1 WNHNN and CDR2 SYGVQD (reference sequence). The V end lost 9 bases, the J end lost 3 bases, and 20 bases lay between the germline ends. This CDR3 is 15 amino acids long.

The genes are TRBV27 and TRBJ2-3, with D perhaps matching TRBD1 (5 bases). V lost 6 bases and J 8 bases, leaving 12 bases between the germline ends. This CDR3 has 12 residues. Per the germline V gene, CDR1 is MNHEY and CDR2 is SMNVEV (reference sequence). CDR3 protein: CASRPQGGTQYF. The CDR3 region has the DNA TGTGCCAGCAGACCCCAGGGCGGTACGCAGTATTTT.

V usage is TRBV7-2 and J usage is TRBJ1-6, with D perhaps matching TRBD1 (6 bases). This CDR3 has 15 residues. V dropped 1 base and J dropped 9 bases, with 13 bases sitting between them. In germline, CDR1 is SGHTA, CDR2 FQGNSA. In nucleotides, the CDR3 is TGTGCCAGCAGCTTAGGGCGCAGGGGCGCTTCACCCCTCCACTTT. It yields the protein CASSLGRRGASPLHF.

The chain carries TRBV7-3 and TRBJ1-1, with unresolved D. This CDR3 region has 14 residues. Germline V gene sequence: CDR1 SGHTA, CDR2 FQGTGA. The V and J ends lost 1 base and 1 base respectively, with 7 bases between them. The CDR3 coding sequence is TGTGCCAGCAGCTTAAATCCGGGGAACACTGAAGCTTTCTTT. Amino acid sequence: CASSLNPGNTEAFF.

This chain uses TRBV19 with TRBJ1-5; D remains ambiguous. This CDR3 region has 15 residues. The germline V and J ends were trimmed by 5 bases and 0 bases, with 11 bases remaining between them. The germline CDR1 and CDR2 sequences are LNHDA and SQIVND (reference sequence). The CDR3 is CASSYTASSNQPQHF. CDR3 DNA sequence: TGTGCCAGTAGTTATACAGCATCTAGCAATCAGCCCCAGCATTTT.